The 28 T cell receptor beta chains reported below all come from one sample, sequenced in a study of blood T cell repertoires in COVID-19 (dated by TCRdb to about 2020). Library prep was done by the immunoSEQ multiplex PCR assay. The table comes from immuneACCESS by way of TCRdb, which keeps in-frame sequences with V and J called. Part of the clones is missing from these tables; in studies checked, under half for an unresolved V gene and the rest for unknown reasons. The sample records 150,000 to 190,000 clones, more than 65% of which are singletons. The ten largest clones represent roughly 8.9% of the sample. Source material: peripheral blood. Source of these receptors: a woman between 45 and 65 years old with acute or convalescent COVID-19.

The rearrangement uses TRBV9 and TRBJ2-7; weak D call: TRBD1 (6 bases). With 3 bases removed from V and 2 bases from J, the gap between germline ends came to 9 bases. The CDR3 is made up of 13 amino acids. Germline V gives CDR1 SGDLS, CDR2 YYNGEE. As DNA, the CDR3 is TGTGCCAGCAGCGGGACAGTCACCTACGAGCAGTACTTC. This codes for CASSGTVTYEQYF.

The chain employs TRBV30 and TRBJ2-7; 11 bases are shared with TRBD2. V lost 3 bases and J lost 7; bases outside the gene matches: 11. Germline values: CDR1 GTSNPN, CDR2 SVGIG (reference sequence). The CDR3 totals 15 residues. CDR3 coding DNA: TGTGCCTGGAGCCCTGGTAGCGGGAGGGCCGGTGAGCAGTACTTC. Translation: CAWSPGSGRAGEQYF.

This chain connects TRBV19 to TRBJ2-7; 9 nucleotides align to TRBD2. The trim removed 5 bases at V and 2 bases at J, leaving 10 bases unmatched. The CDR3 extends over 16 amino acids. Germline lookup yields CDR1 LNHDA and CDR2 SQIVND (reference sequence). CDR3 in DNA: TGTGCCAGTAGTCCCGACCGCGGGGGGGGAACCTACGAGCAGTACTTC. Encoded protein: CASSPDRGGGTYEQYF.

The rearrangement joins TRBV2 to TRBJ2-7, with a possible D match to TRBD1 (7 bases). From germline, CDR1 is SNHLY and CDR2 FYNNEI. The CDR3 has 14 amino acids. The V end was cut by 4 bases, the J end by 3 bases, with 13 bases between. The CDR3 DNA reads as TGTGCCAGCAGTGGGGGCAGGGGGGACTACGAGCAGTACTTC. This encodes CASSGGRGDYEQYF.

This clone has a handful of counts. CDR3 nucleotide sequence: TGTGCCAGTAGTATCGGAGCGGCTGACCGTTCCTACGAGCAGTACTTC. Amino acids: CASSIGAADRSYEQYF. The chain employs TRBV19 and TRBJ2-7, with D possibly TRBD2 on 5 matching bases. Germline V gene sequence: CDR1 LNHDA, CDR2 SQIVND (reference sequence). Trimming removed 3 bases at V and 1 base at J, with 16 bases between. This CDR3 has 16 residues.

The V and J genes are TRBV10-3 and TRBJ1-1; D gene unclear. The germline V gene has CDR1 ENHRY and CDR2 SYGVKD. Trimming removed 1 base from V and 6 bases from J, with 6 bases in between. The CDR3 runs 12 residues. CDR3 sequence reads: CAISEYYSEAFF. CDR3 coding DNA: TGTGCCATCAGTGAGTATTACTCTGAAGCTTTCTTT.

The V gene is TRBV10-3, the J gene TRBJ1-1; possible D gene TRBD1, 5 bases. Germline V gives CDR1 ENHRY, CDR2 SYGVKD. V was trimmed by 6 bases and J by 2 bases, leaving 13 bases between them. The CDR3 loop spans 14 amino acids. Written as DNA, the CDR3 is TGTGCCATCAGCACGAGGACACCCAACACTGAAGCTTTCTTT. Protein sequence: CAISTRTPNTEAFF.

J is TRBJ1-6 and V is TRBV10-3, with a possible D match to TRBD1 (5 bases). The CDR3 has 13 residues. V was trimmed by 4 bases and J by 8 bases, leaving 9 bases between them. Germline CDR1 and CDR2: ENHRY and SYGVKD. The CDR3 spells CAISGDSHSPLHF. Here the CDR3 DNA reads TGTGCCATCAGTGGTGACAGCCATTCACCCCTCCACTTT.

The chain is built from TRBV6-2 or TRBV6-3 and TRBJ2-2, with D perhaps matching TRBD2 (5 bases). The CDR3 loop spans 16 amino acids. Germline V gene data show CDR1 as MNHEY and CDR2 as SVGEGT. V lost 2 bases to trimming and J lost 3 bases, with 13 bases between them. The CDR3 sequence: CASSYGSSGYTGELFF. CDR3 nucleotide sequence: TGTGCCAGCAGTTACGGCTCTTCGGGGTACACCGGGGAGCTGTTTTTT.

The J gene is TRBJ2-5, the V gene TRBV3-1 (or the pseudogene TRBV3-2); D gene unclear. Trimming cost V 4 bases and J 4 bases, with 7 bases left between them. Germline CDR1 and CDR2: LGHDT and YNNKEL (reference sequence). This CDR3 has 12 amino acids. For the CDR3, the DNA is TGTGCCAGCAGCCTTTTCGGAGAGACCCAGTACTTC. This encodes CASSLFGETQYF.

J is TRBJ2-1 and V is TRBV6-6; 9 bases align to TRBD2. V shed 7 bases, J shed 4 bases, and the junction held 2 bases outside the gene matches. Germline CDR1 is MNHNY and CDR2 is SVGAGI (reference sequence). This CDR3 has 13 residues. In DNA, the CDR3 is TGTGCCAGCACCCTAGCGGGGTACAATGAGCAGTTCTTC. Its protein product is CASTLAGYNEQFF.

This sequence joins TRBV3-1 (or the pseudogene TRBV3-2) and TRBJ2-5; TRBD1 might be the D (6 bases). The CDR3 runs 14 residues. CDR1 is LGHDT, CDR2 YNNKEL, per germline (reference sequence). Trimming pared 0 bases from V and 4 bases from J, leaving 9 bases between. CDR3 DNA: TGTGCCAGCAGCCAAGATCAGGGGAGAGAGACCCAGTACTTC. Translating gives CASSQDQGRETQYF.

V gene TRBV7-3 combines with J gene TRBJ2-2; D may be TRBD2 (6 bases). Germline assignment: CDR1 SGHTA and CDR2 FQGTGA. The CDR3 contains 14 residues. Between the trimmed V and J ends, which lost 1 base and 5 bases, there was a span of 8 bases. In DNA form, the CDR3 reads TGTGCCAGCAGCTTAAATAGCGGAACCGGGGAGCTGTTTTTT. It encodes CASSLNSGTGELFF.

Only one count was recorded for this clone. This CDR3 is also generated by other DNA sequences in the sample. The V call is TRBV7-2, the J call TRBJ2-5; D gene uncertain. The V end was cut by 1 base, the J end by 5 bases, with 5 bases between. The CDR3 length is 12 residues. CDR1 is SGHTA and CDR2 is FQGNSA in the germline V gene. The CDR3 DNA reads TGTGCCAGCAGCTTAGTACGGGAGACCCAGTACTTC. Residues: CASSLVRETQYF.

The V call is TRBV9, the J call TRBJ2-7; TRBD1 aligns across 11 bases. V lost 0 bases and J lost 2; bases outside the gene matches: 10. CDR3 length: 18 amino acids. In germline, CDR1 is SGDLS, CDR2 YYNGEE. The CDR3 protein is CASSVAPGPGQGAYEQYF. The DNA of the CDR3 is TGTGCCAGCAGCGTAGCGCCCGGGCCGGGACAGGGGGCCTACGAGCAGTACTTC.

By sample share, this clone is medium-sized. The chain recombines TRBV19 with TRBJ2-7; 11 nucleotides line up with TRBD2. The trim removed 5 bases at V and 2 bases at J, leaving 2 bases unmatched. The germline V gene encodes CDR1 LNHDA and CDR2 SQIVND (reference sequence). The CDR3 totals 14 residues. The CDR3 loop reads CASSASGGTYEQYF. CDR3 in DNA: TGTGCCAGTAGTGCTAGCGGGGGGACCTACGAGCAGTACTTC.

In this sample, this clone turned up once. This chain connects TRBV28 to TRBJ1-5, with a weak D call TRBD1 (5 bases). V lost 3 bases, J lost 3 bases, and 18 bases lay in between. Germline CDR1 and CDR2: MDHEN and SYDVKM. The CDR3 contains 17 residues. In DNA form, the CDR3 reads TGTGCCAGCAGTTTCAGGGCAACACCCAACTACAATCAGCCCCAGCATTTT. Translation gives CASSFRATPNYNQPQHF.

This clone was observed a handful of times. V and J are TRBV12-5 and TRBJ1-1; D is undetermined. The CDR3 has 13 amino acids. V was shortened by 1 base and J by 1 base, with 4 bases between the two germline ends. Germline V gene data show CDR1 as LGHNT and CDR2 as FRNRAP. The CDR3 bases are TGTGCTAGTGGTTTGGCGGGGAACACTGAAGCTTTCTTT. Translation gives CASGLAGNTEAFF.

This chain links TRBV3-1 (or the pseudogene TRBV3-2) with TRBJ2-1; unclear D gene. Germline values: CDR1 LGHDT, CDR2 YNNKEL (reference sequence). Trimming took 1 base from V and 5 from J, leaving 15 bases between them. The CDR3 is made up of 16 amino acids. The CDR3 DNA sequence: TGTGCCAGCAGCCAAGTCCTCCGTTTATTAGACAATGAGCAGTTCTTC. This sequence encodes CASSQVLRLLDNEQFF.

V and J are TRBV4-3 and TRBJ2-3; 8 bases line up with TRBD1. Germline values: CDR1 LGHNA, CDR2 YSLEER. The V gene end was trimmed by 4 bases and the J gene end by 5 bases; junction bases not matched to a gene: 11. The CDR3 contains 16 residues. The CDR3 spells CASSLAGGQGRDTQYF. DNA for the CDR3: TGCGCCAGCAGCCTGGCGGGTGGACAGGGAAGAGATACGCAGTATTTT.

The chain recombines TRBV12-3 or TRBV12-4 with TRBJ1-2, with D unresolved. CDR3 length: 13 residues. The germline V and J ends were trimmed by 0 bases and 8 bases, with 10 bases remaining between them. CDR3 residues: CASSLASQSGYTF. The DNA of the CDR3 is TGTGCCAGCAGTTTAGCTAGCCAGAGCGGCTACACCTTC.

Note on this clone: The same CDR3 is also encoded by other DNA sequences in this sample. CDR3: CASSSGQGAYEQYF. In nucleotides, the CDR3 is TGCGCCAGCAGTTCGGGACAGGGGGCCTACGAGCAGTACTTC. V is TRBV5-1 and J is TRBJ2-7, with 11 bases aligning to TRBD1. Germline-derived CDR1 and CDR2 are SGHRS and YFSETQ. V lost 5 bases, J lost 2 bases, and 3 bases stayed unmatched. This CDR3 contains 14 residues.

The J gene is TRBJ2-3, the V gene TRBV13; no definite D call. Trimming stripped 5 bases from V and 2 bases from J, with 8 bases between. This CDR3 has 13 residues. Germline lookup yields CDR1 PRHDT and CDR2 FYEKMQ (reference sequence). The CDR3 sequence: CASSRLITDTQYF. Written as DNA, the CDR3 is TGTGCCAGCAGCCGTTTAATCACAGATACGCAGTATTTT.

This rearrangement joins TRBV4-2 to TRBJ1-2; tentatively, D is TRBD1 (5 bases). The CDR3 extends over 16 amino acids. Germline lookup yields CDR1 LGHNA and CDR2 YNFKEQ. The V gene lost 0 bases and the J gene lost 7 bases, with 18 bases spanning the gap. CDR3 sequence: CASSQDMFGTLGGYTF. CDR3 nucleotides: TGTGCCAGCAGCCAAGATATGTTTGGGACTCTGGGTGGCTACACCTTC.

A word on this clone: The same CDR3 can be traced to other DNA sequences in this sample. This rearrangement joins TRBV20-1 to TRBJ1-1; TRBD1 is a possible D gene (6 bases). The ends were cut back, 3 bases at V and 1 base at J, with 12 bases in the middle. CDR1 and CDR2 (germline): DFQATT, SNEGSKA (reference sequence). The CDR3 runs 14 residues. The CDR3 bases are TGCAGTGCTAGTCGAGGACAGACGAACACTGAAGCTTTCTTT. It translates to CSASRGQTNTEAFF.

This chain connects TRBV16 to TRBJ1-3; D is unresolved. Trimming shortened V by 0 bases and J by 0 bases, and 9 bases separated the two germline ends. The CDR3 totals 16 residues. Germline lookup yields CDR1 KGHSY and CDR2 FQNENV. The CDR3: CASSQSAVHSGNTIYF. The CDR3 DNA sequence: TGTGCCAGCAGCCAATCGGCAGTCCACTCTGGAAACACCATATATTTT.

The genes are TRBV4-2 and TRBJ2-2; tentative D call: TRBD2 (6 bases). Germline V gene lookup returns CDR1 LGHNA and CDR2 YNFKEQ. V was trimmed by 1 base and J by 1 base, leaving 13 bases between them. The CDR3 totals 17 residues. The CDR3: CASSQVPRGENTGELFF. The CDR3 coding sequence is TGTGCCAGCAGCCAAGTCCCCCGCGGGGAGAACACCGGGGAGCTGTTTTTT.

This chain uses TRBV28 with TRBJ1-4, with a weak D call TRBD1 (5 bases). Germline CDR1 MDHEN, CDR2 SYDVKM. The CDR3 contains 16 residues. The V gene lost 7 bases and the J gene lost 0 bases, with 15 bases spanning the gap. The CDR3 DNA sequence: TGTGCCAGCATAACGGGAGGGGCCGCAACTAATGAAAAACTGTTTTTT. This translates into CASITGGAATNEKLFF.